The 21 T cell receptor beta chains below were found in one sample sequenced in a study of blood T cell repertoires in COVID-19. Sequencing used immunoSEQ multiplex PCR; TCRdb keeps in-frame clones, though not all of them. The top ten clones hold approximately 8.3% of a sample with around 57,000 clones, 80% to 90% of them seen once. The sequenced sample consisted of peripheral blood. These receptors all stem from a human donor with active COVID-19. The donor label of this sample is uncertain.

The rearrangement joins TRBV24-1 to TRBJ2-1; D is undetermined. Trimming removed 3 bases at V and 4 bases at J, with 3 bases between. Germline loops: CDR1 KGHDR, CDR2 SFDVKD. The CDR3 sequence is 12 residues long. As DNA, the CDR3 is TGTGCCACCAGTGATCCGTACAATGAGCAGTTCTTC. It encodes CATSDPYNEQFF.

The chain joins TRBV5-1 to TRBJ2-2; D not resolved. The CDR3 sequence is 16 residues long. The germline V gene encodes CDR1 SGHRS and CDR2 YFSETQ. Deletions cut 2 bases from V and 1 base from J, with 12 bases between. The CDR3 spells CASSFEAGGNTGELFF. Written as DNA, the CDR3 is TGCGCCAGCAGCTTCGAGGCTGGCGGGAACACCGGGGAGCTGTTTTTT.

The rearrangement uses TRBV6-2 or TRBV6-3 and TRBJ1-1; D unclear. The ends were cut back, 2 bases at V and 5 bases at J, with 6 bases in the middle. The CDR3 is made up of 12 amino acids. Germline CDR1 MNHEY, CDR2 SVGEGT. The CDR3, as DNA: TGTGCCAGCAGTTACAGACTTACTGAAGCTTTCTTT. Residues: CASSYRLTEAFF.

The CDR3 sequence: CASRRTGVTSGANVLTF. The CDR3 nucleotides are TGTGCCAGTCGGCGGACCGGGGTCACCTCTGGGGCCAACGTCCTGACTTTC. The rearrangement joins TRBV19 to TRBJ2-6, with D maybe TRBD2 (5 bases). The CDR3 spans 17 residues. The V end lost 8 bases, the J end lost 0 bases, and 17 bases lay between the germline ends. Germline V gene data show CDR1 as LNHDA and CDR2 as SQIVND (reference sequence).

The CDR3 reads CSVPGQGATEAFF. The DNA of the CDR3 is TGCAGCGTTCCGGGACAGGGGGCAACTGAAGCTTTCTTT. The chain employs TRBV29-1 and TRBJ1-1; 12 nucleotides match TRBD1. Germline assignment: CDR1 SQVTM and CDR2 ANQGSEA. This CDR3 is 13 amino acids long. V gave up 5 bases and J gave up 5 bases; unmatched junction bases: 3.

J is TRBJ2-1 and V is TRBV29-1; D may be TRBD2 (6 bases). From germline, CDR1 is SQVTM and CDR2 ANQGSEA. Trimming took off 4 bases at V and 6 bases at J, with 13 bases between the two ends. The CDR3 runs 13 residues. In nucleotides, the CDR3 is TGCAGCGTTGTTGGCGGGACGGGCAATGAGCAGTTCTTC. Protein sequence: CSVVGGTGNEQFF.

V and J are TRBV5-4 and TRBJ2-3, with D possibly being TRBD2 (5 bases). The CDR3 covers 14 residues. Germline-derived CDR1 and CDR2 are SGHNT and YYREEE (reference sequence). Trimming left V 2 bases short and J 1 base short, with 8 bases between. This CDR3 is CASSFDYRTDTQYF. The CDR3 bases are TGTGCCAGCAGCTTTGACTATCGCACAGATACGCAGTATTTT. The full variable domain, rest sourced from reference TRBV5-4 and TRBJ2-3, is ETGVTQSPTHLIKTRGQQVTLRCSSQSGHNTVSWYQQALGQGPQFIFQYYREEENGRGNFPPRFSGLQFPNYSSELNVNALELDDSALYLCASSFDYRTDTQYFGPGTRLTVL.

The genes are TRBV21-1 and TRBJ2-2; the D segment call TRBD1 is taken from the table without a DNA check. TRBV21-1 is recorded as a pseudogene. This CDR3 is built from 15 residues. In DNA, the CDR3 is TGTGCCAGCAGCAAGCCCCAGGGGCAGGGTCGGGAGCTGTTTTTT. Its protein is CASSKPQGQGRELFF.

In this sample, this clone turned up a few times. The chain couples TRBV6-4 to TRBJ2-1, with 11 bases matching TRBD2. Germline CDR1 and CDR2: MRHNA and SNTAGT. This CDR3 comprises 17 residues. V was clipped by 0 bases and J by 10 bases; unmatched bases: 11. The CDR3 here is CASSDSMGSGGAQEQFF. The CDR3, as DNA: TGTGCCAGCAGTGACTCGATGGGTAGCGGGGGGGCGCAAGAGCAGTTCTTC.

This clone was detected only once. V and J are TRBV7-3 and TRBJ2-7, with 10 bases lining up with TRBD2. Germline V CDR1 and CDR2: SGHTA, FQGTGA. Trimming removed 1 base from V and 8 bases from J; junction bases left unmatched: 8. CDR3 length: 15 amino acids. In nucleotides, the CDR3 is TGTGCCAGCAGCTTAAAGGGGACTAGCGAGTACAAGCAGTACTTC. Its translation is CASSLKGTSEYKQYF.

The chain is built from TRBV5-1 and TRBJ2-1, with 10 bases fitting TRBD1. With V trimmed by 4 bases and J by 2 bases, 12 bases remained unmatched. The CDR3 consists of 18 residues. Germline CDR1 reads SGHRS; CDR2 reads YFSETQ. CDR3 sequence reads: CASSPNLRDRGPYNEQFF. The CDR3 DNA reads TGCGCCAGCAGCCCAAACCTCCGGGACAGGGGACCCTACAATGAGCAGTTCTTC.

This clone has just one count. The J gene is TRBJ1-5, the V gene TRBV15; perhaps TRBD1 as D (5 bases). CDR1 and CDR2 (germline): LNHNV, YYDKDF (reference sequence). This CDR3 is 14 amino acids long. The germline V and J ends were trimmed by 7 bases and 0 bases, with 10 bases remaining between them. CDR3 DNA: TGTGCCACCAAGGGACTCTCTAGCAATCAGCCCCAGCATTTT. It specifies CATKGLSSNQPQHF.

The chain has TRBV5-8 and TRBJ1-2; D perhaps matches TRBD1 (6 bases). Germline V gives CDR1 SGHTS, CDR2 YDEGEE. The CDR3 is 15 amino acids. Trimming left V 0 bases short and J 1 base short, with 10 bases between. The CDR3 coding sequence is TGTGCCAGCAGCTTGGGGGGGCCGATTAACTATGGCTACACCTTC. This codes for CASSLGGPINYGYTF.

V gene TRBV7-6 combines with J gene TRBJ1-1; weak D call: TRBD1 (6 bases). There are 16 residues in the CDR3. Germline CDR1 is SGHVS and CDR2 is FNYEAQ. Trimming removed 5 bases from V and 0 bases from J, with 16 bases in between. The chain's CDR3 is CASSLRQDLMNTEAFF. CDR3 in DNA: TGTGCCAGCAGCCTAAGACAGGACCTGATGAACACTGAAGCTTTCTTT. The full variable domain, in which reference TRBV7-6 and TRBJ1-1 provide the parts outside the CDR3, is GAGVSQSPRYKVTKRGQDVALRCDPISGHVSLYWYRQALGQGPEFLTYFNYEAQQDKSGLPNDRFSAERPEGSISTLTIQRTEQRDSAMYRCASSLRQDLMNTEAFFGQGTRLTVV.

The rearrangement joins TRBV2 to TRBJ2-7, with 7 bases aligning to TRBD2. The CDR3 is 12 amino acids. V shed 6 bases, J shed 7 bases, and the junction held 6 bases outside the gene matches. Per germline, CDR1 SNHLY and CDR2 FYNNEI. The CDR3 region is CASRGDYKEQYF. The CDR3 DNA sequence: TGTGCCAGCAGGGGGGACTATAAAGAGCAGTACTTC.

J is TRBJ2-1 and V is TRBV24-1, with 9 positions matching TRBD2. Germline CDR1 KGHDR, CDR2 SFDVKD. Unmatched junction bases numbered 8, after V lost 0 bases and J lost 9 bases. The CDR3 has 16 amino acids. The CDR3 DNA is TGTGCCACCAGTGATTTGCGCCTAGCGGGAACGGGTGAGCAGTTCTTC. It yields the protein CATSDLRLAGTGEQFF.

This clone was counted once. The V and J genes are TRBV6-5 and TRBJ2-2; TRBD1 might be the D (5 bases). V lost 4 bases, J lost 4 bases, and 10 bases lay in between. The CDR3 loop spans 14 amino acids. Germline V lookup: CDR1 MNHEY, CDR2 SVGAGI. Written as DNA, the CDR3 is TGTGCCAGCAGTTTTTCCAGGGCCACCGGGGAGCTGTTTTTT. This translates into CASSFSRATGELFF.

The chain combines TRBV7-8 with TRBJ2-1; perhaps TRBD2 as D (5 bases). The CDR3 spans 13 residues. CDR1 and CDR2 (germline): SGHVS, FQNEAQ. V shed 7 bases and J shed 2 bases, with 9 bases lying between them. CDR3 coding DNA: TGTGCCAGCAAAACCGGGGCCTACAATGAGCAGTTCTTC. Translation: CASKTGAYNEQFF. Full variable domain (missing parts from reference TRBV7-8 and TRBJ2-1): GAGVSQSPRYKVAKRGQDVALRCDPISGHVSLFWYQQALGQGPEFLTYFQNEAQLDKSGLPSDRFFAERPEGSVSTLKIQRTQQEDSAVYLCASKTGAYNEQFFGPGTRLTVL.

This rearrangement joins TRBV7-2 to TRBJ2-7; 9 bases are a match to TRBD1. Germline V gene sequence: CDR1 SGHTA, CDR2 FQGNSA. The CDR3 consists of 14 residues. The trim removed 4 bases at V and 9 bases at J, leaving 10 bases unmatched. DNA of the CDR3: TGTGCCAGCAGCTATATGGACAGGGGCGTTGGGCAGTACTTC. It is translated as CASSYMDRGVGQYF.

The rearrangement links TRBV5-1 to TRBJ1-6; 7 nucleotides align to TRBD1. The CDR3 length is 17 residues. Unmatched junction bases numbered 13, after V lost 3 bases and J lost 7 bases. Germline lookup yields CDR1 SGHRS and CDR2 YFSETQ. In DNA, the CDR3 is TGCGCCAGCAGCTCCTCTTGGGGACAGTCGATAAATTCACCCCTCCACTTT. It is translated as CASSSSWGQSINSPLHF.

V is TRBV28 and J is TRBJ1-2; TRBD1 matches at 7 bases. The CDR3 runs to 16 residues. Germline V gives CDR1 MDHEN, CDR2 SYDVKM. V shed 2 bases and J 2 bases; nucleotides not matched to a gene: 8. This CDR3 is CASSLQQGDANYGYTF. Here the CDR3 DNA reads TGTGCCAGCAGTTTACAGCAGGGGGACGCAAACTATGGCTACACCTTC.